This TCR beta chain came from a study of T cell repertoires and HLA-DP antigens (dated by TCRdb to about 2018). Looking at the study overall: Using HeLa cells transduced to present allogeneic HLA-DP, the study set up an in vitro model of CD4+ T cell alloreactivity. The three donors, two male and one female, ranged from the 18-to-29 to the 60-to-69 age band. One alloantigen differed from self by one peptide-binding groove amino acid, whereas the other differed by ten, modelling structurally similar versus dissimilar alloantigens. The average DNA input was approximately 220 ng for sorted CD137+CD4+ samples versus approximately 1,100 ng for pre-culture CD4+ samples.

The immunoSEQ multiplex PCR, with forward primers for 54 TRBV segments and reverse primers for 13 TRBJ segments, was used to amplify TCRB CDR3 regions. Pre-culture CD4+ samples were sequenced at deep resolution with a target of 200,000 or so T cell genomes. Sequencing of the amplicons was done on an Illumina HiSeq System, giving 87 bp reads that spanned the CDR3. On the authors' methods: Correction for PCR and sequencing errors was applied to reads, and CDR3 regions were defined through alignment to IMGT reference sequences. Template and unique rearrangement counts were estimated using synthetic template pools. Clonality was computed by subtracting Pielou's evenness from 1. Richness was estimated with the Daley-Smith estimator. Morisita's index served as the measure of repertoire overlap. Clones found in cultured samples but undetected in the pre-culture repertoire of the corresponding donor were defined as low-abundance clones. TCRdb re-hosts the immuneACCESS table, in-frame sequences only. Its copies lack some clones; in the studies checked, an unresolved V gene accounts for under half of them, and the cause for the rest is not known. V and J calls and clone size are those listed in that table; D and trimming were worked out from the DNA. Across this sample there are more than 90,000 clones, with about 91% seen only once. The ten most abundant clones make up approximately 0.25% of the sample.

General study outcomes and caveats: The study was limited by having only a few donors, by relying on a non-physiological HeLa antigen-presenting system, and by using total CD4+ responder cells. An average cumulative frequency of roughly 33% against one allele and 50.6% against the other was found for clones undetected before culture. Naive and memory CD4+ repertoires were not analysed separately. Sorted CD137+ cells showed similar clonality against both alloantigens (roughly 0.4), much higher than the clonality of pre-culture samples (about 0.04).

This clone was observed a single time. Its antigen is currently not known. It has no much larger one-base neighbor in the sample; base qualities were not kept. V trim: 7 bases; J trim: 1 base; unmatched bases: 8. The germline V gene (reference sequence) gives CDR1 as MNHEY and CDR2 as SMNVEV. The CDR3, from cysteine to phenylalanine, totals 16 residues. Only the CDR3 DNA stays, 48 bases, in frame from base 1. Magnetic bead negative selection was used to isolate untouched CD4+ T cells from Ficoll-separated PBMC, with an average purity of 97.7%. Using magnetic beads, untouched CD4+ T cells were isolated from Ficoll-separated PBMC at about 97.7% purity, with only negligible CD8+ contamination. Donors were three healthy blood donors whose buffy coats supplied peripheral blood mononuclear cells. All three donors were CMV seronegative. Genomic DNA was extracted with the DNeasy Blood & Tissue Kit. Genomic DNA from sorted CD137+CD4+ cells and from pre-culture CD4+ baseline samples of each subject was subjected to TCRB sequencing.

The receptor chain draws on TRBV27 and TRBJ2-5; TRBD2 fits 11 bases in the junction. The source material was CD4+ T cells from PBMCs. This receptor was identified in a woman under 30 in good health and CMV-seronegative. The sequenced DNA: TGTGCCAGCACCTCAGGACTAGCGGGCGGCCAAGAGACCCAGTACTTC. Its protein is CASTSGLAGGQETQYF.